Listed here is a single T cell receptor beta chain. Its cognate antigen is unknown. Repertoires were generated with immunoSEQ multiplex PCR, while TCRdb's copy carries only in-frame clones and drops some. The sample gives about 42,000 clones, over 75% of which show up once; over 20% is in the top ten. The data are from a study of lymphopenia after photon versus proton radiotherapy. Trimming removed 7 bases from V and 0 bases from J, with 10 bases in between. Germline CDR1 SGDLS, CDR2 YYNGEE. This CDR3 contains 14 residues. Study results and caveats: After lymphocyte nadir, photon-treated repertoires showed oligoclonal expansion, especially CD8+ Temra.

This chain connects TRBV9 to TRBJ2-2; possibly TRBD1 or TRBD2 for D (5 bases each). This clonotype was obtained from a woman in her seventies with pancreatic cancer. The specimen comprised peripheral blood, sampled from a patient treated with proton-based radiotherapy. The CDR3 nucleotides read TGTGCCAGCGGGACCGAACCGAACACCGGGGAGCTGTTTTTT. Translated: CASGTEPNTGELFF.